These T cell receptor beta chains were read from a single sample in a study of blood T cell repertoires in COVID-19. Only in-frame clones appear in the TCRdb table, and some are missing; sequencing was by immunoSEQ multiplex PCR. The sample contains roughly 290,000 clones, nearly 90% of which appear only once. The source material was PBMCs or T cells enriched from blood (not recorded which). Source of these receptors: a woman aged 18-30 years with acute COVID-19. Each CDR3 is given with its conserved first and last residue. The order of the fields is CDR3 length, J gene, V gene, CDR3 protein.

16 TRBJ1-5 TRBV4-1 CASSQIPTGYNQPQHF
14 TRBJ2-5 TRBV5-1 CASNPAPTQETQYF
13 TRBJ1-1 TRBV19 CASSKRQNTEAFF
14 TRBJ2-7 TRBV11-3 CASSSSSASYEQYF
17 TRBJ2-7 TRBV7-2 CASSLSLQGYVSYEQYF
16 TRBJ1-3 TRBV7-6 CASSLRTGGLGNTIYF
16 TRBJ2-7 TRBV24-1 CATSDQNRFSSYEQYF
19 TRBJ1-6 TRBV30 CAWTPPGVRDRGLKSPLHF
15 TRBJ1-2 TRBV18 CASSPPKGITYGYTF
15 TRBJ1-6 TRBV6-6 CASETGQGNNSPLHF
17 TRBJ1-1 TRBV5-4 CASSPAGRGKVNTEAFF
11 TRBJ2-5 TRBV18 CASSPGETQYF
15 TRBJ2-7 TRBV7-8 CASSLELAGGYEQYF
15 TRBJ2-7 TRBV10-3 CAISGLAGSSYEQYF
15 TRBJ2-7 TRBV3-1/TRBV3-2 CASSQDSSPIWEQYF
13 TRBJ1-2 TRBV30 CAWSVTGNYGYTF
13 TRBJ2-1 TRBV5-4 CASRTGNYNEQFF
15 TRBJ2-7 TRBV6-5 CASSPGQPSSYEQYF
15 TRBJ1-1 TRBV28 CASSSPGTGGFVAFF
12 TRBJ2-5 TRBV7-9 CATGGNHETQYF
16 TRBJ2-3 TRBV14 CASSQEGLARTDTQYF
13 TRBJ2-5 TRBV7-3 CASSSGGRETQYF
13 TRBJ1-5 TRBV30 CAWSHRAGQPQHF
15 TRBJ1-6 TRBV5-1 CASSLDGSYNSPLHF
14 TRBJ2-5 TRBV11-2 CASSLVAGIETQYF
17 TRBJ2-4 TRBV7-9 CASSLVLAGAGSGIQYF
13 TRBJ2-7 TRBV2 CASSDNRVYEQYF
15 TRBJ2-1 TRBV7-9 CASSQTGTGGNEQFF
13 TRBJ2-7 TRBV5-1 CASSLTGRYEQYF
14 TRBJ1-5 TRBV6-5 CASRRSNSNQPQHF
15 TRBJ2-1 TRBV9 CASSLGLAEYNEQFF